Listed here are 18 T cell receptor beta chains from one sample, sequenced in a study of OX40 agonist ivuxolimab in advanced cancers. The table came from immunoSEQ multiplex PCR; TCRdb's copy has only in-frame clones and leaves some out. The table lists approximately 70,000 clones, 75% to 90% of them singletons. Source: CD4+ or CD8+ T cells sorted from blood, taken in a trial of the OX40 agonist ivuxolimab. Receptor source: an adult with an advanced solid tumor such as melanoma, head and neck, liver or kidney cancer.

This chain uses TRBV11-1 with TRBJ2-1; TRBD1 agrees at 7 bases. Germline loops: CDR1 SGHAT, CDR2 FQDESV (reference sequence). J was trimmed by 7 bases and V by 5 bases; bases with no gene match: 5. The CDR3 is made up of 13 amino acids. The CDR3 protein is CASSADRANEQFF. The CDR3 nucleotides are TGTGCCAGCAGCGCAGACAGGGCGAATGAGCAGTTCTTC.

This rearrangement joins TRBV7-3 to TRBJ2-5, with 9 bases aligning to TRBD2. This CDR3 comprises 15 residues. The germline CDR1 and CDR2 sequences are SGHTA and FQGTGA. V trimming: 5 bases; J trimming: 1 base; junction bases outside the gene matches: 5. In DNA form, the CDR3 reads TGTGCCAGCAGCCCCTCACTAGCGGGCCAAGAGACCCAGTACTTC. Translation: CASSPSLAGQETQYF. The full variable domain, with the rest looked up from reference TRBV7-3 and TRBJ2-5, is GAGVSQTPSNKVTEKGKYVELRCDPISGHTALYWYRQSLGQGPEFLIYFQGTGAADDSGLPNDRFFAVRPEGSVSTLKIQRTERGDSAVYLCASSPSLAGQETQYFGPGTRLLVL.

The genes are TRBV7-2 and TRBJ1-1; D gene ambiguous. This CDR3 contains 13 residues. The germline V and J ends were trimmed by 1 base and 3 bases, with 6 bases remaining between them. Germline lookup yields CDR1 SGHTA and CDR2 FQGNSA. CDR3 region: CASSLDRDTEAFF. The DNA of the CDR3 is TGTGCCAGCAGCTTAGATCGGGACACTGAAGCTTTCTTT.

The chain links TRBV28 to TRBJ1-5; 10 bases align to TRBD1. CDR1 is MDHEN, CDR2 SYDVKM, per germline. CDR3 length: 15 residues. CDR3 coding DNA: TGTGTTACCCCTTTTGGACAGGGGGGCAATCAGCCCCAGCATTTT. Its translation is CVTPFGQGGNQPQHF.

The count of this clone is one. CDR3 nucleotides: TGTGCCAGCATTGAGGGGGCTTATTCACCCCTCCACTTT. Protein: CASIEGAYSPLHF. The chain recombines TRBV6-5 with TRBJ1-6; TRBD1 matches at 7 bases. The junction had 5 bases not matched to a gene; V was cut back by 7 bases and J by 8 bases. The CDR3 covers 13 residues. Germline CDR1 reads MNHEY; CDR2 reads SVGAGI.

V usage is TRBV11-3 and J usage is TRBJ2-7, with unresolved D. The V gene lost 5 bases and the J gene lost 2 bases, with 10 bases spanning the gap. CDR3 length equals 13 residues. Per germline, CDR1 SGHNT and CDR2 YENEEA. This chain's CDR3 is CASSPTRTYEQYF. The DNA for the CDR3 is TGTGCCAGCAGCCCCACCCGGACCTACGAGCAGTACTTC.

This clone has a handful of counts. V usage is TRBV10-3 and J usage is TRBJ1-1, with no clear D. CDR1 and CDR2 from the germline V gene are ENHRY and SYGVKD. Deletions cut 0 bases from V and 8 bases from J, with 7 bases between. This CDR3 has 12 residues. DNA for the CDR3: TGTGCCATCAGTGAGTCTAGGAGAGAAGCTTTCTTT. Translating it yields CAISESRREAFF.

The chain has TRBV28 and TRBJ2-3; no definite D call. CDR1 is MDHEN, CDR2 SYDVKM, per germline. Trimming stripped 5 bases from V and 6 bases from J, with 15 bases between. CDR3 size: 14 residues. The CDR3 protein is CASSRTTTTDTQYF. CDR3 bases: TGTGCCAGCAGTCGTACCACCACTACGGATACGCAGTATTTT.

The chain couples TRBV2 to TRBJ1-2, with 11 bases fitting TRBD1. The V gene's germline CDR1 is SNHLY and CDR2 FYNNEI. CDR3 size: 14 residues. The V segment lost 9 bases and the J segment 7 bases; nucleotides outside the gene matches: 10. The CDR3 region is CASGPGQGAFGYTF. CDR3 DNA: TGTGCCAGTGGCCCCGGACAGGGGGCTTTTGGCTACACCTTC.

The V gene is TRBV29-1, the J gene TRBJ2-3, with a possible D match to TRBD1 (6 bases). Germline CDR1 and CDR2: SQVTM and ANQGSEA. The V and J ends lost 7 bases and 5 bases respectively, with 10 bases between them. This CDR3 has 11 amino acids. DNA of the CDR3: TGCAGCGCGGGGACACTAGATACGCAGTATTTT. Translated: CSAGTLDTQYF.

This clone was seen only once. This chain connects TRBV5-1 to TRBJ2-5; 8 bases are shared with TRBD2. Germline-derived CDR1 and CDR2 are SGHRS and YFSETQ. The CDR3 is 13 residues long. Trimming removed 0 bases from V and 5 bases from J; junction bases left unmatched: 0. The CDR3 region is CASSLGGGETQYF. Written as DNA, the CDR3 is TGCGCCAGCAGCTTGGGCGGGGGGGAGACCCAGTACTTC.

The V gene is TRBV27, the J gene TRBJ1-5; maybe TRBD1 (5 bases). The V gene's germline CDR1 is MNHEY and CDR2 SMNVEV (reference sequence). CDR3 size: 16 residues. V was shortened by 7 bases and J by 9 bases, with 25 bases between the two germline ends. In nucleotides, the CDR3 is TGTGCCAGCAAACCCTTACTCGGGACTCAGGAAGGGCCCCAGCATTTT. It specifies CASKPLLGTQEGPQHF.

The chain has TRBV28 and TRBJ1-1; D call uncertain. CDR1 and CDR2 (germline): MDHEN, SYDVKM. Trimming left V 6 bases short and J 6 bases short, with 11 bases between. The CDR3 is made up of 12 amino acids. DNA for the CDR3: TGTGCCAGCAGCTCCGGGCCGGCTGAAGCTTTCTTT. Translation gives CASSSGPAEAFF.

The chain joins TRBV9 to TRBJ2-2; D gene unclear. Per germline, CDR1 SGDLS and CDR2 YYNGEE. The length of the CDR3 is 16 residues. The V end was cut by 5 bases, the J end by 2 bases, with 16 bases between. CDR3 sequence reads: CASRDNLIGNTGELFF. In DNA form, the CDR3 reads TGTGCCAGCAGAGATAACTTAATTGGAAACACCGGGGAGCTGTTTTTT.

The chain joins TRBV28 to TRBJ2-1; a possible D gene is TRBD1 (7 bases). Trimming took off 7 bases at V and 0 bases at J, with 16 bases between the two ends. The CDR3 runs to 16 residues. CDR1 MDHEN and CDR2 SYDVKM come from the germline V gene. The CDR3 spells CASTPGGGSSYNEQFF. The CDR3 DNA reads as TGTGCCAGCACCCCAGGGGGAGGTAGCTCCTACAATGAGCAGTTCTTC.

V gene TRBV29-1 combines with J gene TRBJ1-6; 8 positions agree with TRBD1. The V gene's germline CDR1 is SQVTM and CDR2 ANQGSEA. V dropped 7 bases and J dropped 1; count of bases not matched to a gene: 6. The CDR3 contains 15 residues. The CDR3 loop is CSAGQGGSYNSPLHF. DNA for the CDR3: TGCAGCGCCGGACAGGGTGGTTCCTATAATTCACCCCTCCACTTT. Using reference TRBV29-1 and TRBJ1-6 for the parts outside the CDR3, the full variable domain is SAVISQKPSRDICQRGTSLTIQCQVDSQVTMMFWYRQQPGQSLTLIATANQGSEATYESGFVIDKFPISRPNLTFSTLTVSNMSPEDSSIYLCSAGQGGSYNSPLHFGNGTRLTVT.

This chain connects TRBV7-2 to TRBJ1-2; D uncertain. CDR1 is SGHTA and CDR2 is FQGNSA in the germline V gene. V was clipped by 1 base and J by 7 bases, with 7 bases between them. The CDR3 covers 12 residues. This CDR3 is CASSLDSGGYTF. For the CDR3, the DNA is TGTGCCAGCAGCTTAGATAGTGGTGGCTACACCTTC.

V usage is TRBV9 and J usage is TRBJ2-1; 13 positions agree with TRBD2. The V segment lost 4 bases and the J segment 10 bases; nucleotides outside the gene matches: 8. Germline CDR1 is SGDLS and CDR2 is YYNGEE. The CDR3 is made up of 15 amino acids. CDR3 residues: CASSPTSGGLWEQFF. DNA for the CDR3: TGTGCCAGCAGCCCGACTAGCGGGGGGTTGTGGGAGCAGTTCTTC.